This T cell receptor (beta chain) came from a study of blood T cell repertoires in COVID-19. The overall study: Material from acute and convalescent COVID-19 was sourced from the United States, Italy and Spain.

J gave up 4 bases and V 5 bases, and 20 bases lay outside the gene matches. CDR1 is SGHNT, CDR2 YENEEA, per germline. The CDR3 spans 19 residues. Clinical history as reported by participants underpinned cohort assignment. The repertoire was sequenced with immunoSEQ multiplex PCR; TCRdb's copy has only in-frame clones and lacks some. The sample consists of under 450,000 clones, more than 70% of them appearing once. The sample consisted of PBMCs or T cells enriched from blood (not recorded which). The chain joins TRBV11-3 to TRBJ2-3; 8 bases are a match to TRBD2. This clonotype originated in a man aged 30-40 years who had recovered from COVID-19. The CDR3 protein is CASSQKGLTGGRVADTQYF. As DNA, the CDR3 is TGTGCCAGCAGCCAAAAAGGACTAACGGGGGGGAGGGTCGCAGATACGCAGTATTTT. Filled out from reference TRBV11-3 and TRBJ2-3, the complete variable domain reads EAGVVQSPRYKIIEKKQPVAFWCNPISGHNTLYWYLQNLGQGPELLIRYENEEAVDDSQLPKDRFSAERLKGVDSTLKIQPAELGDSAVYLCASSQKGLTGGRVADTQYFGPGTRLTVL.